The 2 T cell receptor beta chains below were found in one sample sequenced in a study of T cell responses to AZD1222 COVID-19 vaccine. Method: immunoSEQ multiplex PCR; TCRdb's copy keeps in-frame clones and lacks some. Of about 150,000 clones listed, about 82% are singletons. The material sequenced was peripheral blood, taken 28 days after the second AZD1222 dose. These receptors all come from an adult who received the AZD1222 COVID-19 vaccine.

V gene TRBV7-9 combines with J gene TRBJ1-2; D is unresolved. Trimming left V 6 bases short and J 2 bases short, with 10 bases between. Germline CDR1 and CDR2: SEHNR and FQNEAQ (reference sequence). The CDR3 extends over 13 amino acids. CDR3 DNA sequence: TGTGCCAGCAGACCGGCGGGGAACTATGGCTACACCTTC. Translation: CASRPAGNYGYTF. The full variable domain, completed using reference TRBV7-9 and TRBJ1-2, is DTGVSQNPRHKITKRGQNVTFRCDPISEHNRLYWYRQTLGQGPEFLTYFQNEAQLEKSRLLSDRFSAERPKGSFSTLEIQRTEQGDSAMYLCASRPAGNYGYTFGSGTRLTVV.

J is TRBJ2-7 and V is TRBV4-2; D call uncertain. From germline, CDR1 is LGHNA and CDR2 YNFKEQ. This CDR3 has 14 residues. Deletions cut 1 base from V and 2 bases from J, with 9 bases between. CDR3 nucleotides: TGTGCCAGCAGCCAAGCGACTGGAACCTACGAGCAGTACTTC. This encodes CASSQATGTYEQYF.